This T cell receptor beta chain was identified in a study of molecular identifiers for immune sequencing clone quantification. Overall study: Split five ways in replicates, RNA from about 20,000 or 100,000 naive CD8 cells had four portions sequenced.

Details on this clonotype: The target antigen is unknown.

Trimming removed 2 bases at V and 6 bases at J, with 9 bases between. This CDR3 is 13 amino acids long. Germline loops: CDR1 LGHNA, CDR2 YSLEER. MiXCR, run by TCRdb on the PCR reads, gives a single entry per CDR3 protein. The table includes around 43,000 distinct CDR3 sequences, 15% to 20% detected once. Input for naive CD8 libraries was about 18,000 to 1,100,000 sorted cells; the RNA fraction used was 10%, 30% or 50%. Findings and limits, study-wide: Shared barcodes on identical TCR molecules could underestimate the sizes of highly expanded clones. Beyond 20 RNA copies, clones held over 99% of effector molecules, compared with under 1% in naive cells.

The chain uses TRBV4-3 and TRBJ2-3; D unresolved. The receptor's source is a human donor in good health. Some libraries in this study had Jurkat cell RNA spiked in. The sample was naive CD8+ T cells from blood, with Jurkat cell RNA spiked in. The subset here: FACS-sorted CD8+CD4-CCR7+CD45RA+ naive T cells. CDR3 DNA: TGCGCCAGCAGCCAAATGTCCTGGGATACGCAGTATTTT. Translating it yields CASSQMSWDTQYF.